Following are 15 T cell receptor beta chains from one sample sequenced in a study of OX40 agonist ivuxolimab in advanced cancers. The table came from immunoSEQ multiplex PCR; TCRdb's copy has only in-frame clones and leaves some out. The sample carries some 70,000 clones, roughly nine tenths recorded once. The source was CD4+ or CD8+ T cells sorted from blood, collected in a trial of the OX40 agonist ivuxolimab. The receptors were sampled from an adult with an advanced solid tumor such as melanoma, head and neck, liver or kidney cancer.

This clone appeared once. This sequence joins TRBV4-1 and TRBJ1-3, with D perhaps matching TRBD1 (5 bases). CDR3 size: 19 residues. Trimming removed 0 bases from V and 0 bases from J, with 18 bases in between. CDR1 is MGHRA and CDR2 is YSYEKL in the germline V gene. DNA of the CDR3: TGCGCCAGCAGCCAAGATCCGGCCAGGGTGGAAGACTCTGGAAACACCATATATTTT. The encoded protein is CASSQDPARVEDSGNTIYF.

The chain employs TRBV7-9 and TRBJ2-7; D ambiguous. In germline, CDR1 is SEHNR, CDR2 FQNEAQ (reference sequence). The CDR3 has 13 amino acids. Trimming pared 5 bases from V and 4 bases from J, leaving 12 bases between. CDR3 protein: CASSPVPRYEQYF. The CDR3 nucleotides are TGTGCCAGCAGCCCCGTCCCTAGGTACGAGCAGTACTTC. Supplemented by reference TRBV7-9 and TRBJ2-7, the full variable domain reads DTGVSQNPRHKITKRGQNVTFRCDPISEHNRLYWYRQTLGQGPEFLTYFQNEAQLEKSRLLSDRFSAERPKGSFSTLEIQRTEQGDSAMYLCASSPVPRYEQYFGPGTRLTVT.

This rearrangement joins TRBV5-4 to TRBJ1-2; D gene ambiguous. CDR3 size: 13 residues. Between the trimmed V and J ends, which lost 0 bases and 8 bases, there was a span of 11 bases. The germline V gene encodes CDR1 SGHNT and CDR2 YYREEE (reference sequence). The CDR3 DNA is TGTGCCAGCAGCTTGGCCGGGAGGCAGGGCTACACCTTC. Its translation: CASSLAGRQGYTF.

The chain is built from TRBV5-4 and TRBJ1-6, with D perhaps TRBD1 (6 bases). The CDR3 has 15 residues. Per the germline V gene, CDR1 is SGHNT and CDR2 is YYREEE (reference sequence). The V and J ends lost 4 bases and 4 bases respectively, with 12 bases between them. CDR3 sequence reads: CASSQEDSYNSPLHF. Here the CDR3 DNA reads TGTGCCAGCAGCCAAGAGGACAGTTATAATTCACCCCTCCACTTT. Filled out from reference TRBV5-4 and TRBJ1-6, the complete variable domain reads ETGVTQSPTHLIKTRGQQVTLRCSSQSGHNTVSWYQQALGQGPQFIFQYYREEENGRGNFPPRFSGLQFPNYSSELNVNALELDDSALYLCASSQEDSYNSPLHFGNGTRLTVT.

The chain recombines TRBV18 with TRBJ1-1, with D possibly being TRBD1 (5 bases). Trimming pared 0 bases from V and 4 bases from J, leaving 12 bases between. This CDR3 contains 15 residues. CDR1 is KGHSH, CDR2 LQKENI, per germline. The CDR3 loop reads CASSPPMGGSTEAFF. CDR3 DNA: TGTGCCAGCTCACCACCTATGGGGGGATCCACTGAAGCTTTCTTT.

This clone was seen more than once but under ten times. The chain combines TRBV29-1 with TRBJ1-1; no clear D. With 8 bases removed from V and 0 bases from J, the gap between germline ends came to 7 bases. The CDR3 sequence is 11 residues long. The germline gives CDR1 SQVTM, CDR2 ANQGSEA. The chain's CDR3 is CSTTLNTEAFF. Written as DNA, the CDR3 is TGCAGCACCACACTGAACACTGAAGCTTTCTTT.

The genes are TRBV27 and TRBJ2-7, with a tentative D call TRBD2 (8 bases). CDR3 size: 15 residues. Germline V gene sequence: CDR1 MNHEY, CDR2 SMNVEV (reference sequence). V lost 9 bases and J 3 bases, leaving 21 bases between the germline ends. The chain's CDR3 is CASCAPGGGCYEQYF. CDR3 DNA: TGTGCCAGTTGTGCCCCGGGAGGGGGCTGCTACGAGCAGTACTTC.

This chain links TRBV11-2 with TRBJ2-7; 7 bases fit TRBD2. Unmatched junction bases numbered 0, after V lost 5 bases and J lost 2 bases. CDR3 size: 12 residues. Germline CDR1 SGHAT, CDR2 FQNNGV. The CDR3 DNA follows: TGTGCCAGCAGCGGGGGGGCCTACGAGCAGTACTTC. Amino acids: CASSGGAYEQYF.

The chain recombines TRBV6-6 with TRBJ2-3; 9 bases match TRBD2. Trimming cost V 6 bases and J 6 bases; bases outside gene matches: 13. The germline CDR1 and CDR2 sequences are MNHNY and SVGAGI (reference sequence). This CDR3 comprises 16 residues. The CDR3 loop reads CASSPPLAGEFDTQYF. In nucleotides, the CDR3 is TGTGCCAGCAGCCCCCCGTTAGCGGGGGAGTTCGATACGCAGTATTTT.

V is TRBV12-5 and J is TRBJ1-5; TRBD1 matches 7 bases. CDR3 length: 15 residues. J was trimmed by 0 bases and V by 7 bases; bases with no gene match: 6. Germline V gene lookup returns CDR1 LGHNT and CDR2 FRNRAP. In DNA form, the CDR3 reads TGTGCTAGTGCCTTCCAGGGGGGTAGCAATCAGCCCCAGCATTTT. This sequence encodes CASAFQGGSNQPQHF.

The genes are TRBV5-4 and TRBJ1-1, with TRBD1 as a possible D gene (6 bases). Per the germline V gene, CDR1 is SGHNT and CDR2 is YYREEE (reference sequence). The V and J ends lost 2 bases and 5 bases respectively, with 16 bases between them. The CDR3 covers 15 residues. CDR3 loop: CASSLTQGGGTEAFF. The CDR3, as DNA: TGTGCCAGCAGCTTAACACAGGGTGGGGGGACTGAAGCTTTCTTT.

V gene TRBV7-9 combines with J gene TRBJ1-1; TRBD1 agrees at 9 bases. The CDR3 contains 18 residues. J lost 0 bases, V lost 4 bases, and 12 bases had no gene match. Per germline, CDR1 SEHNR and CDR2 FQNEAQ (reference sequence). As DNA, the CDR3 is TGTGCCAGCAGCTCCCGCTCCGGGACAGGGTTGCTGAACACTGAAGCTTTCTTT. This codes for CASSSRSGTGLLNTEAFF. Supplemented by reference TRBV7-9 and TRBJ1-1, the full variable domain reads DTGVSQNPRHKITKRGQNVTFRCDPISEHNRLYWYRQTLGQGPEFLTYFQNEAQLEKSRLLSDRFSAERPKGSFSTLEIQRTEQGDSAMYLCASSSRSGTGLLNTEAFFGQGTRLTVV.

The J gene is TRBJ1-4, the V gene TRBV6-1, with D hard to call. Germline CDR1 and CDR2: MNHNS and SASEGT. The CDR3 spans 15 residues. V was cut by 4 bases and J by 5 bases, with 14 bases left in between. CDR3 residues: CASSAGPFKNEKLFF. The CDR3 DNA reads as TGTGCCAGCAGTGCCGGACCATTCAAGAATGAAAAACTGTTTTTT.

The J gene is TRBJ2-7, the V gene TRBV19; 9 bases are a match to TRBD1. There are 15 residues in the CDR3. Germline lookup yields CDR1 LNHDA and CDR2 SQIVND (reference sequence). The junction had 7 bases not matched to a gene; V was cut back by 4 bases and J by 3 bases. Here the CDR3 reads CASSRYRDRDYEQYF. CDR3 sequence (DNA): TGTGCCAGTAGTAGATACCGGGACAGGGACTACGAGCAGTACTTC.

The chain recombines TRBV6-5 with TRBJ1-3; maybe TRBD1 (5 bases). CDR1 is MNHEY and CDR2 is SVGAGI in the germline V gene. Trimming pared 0 bases from V and 3 bases from J, leaving 9 bases between. This CDR3 comprises 15 residues. The CDR3 DNA sequence: TGTGCCAGCAGTTACTCGGTAGGGGATGGAAACACCATATATTTT. As protein: CASSYSVGDGNTIYF.